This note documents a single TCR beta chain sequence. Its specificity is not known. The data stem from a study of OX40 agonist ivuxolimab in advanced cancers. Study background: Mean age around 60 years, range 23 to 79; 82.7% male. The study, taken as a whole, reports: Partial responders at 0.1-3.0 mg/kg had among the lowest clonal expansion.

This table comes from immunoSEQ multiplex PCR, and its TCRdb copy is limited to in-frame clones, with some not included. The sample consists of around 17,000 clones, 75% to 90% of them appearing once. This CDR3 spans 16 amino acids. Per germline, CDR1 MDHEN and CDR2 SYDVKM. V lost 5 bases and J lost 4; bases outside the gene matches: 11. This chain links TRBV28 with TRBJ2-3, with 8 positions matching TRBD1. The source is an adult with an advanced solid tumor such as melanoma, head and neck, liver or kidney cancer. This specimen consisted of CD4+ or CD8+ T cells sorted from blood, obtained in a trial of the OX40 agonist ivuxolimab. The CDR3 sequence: CASSRDGAGGPDTQYF. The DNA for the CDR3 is TGTGCCAGCAGTCGGGATGGGGCAGGGGGCCCAGATACGCAGTATTTT. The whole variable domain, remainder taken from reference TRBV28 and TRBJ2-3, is DVKVTQSSRYLVKRTGEKVFLECVQDMDHENMFWYRQDPGLGLRLIYFSYDVKMKEKGDIPEGYSVSREKKERFSLILESASTNQTSMYLCASSRDGAGGPDTQYFGPGTRLTVL.